This T cell receptor (beta chain) originates from a study of CD8+CD57+ T cells in acquired aplastic anemia (dated by TCRdb to 2017 to 2018). Study-level background: On average, sorted CD4+ and CD8+ cells yielded approximately 3 ug of extracted DNA, with a range of about 0.18 to 27.4 ug. CD8+CD57+ expansion was defined as a frequency above the mean frequency observed in healthy subjects. Paper-wide results and their limitations: Some 30 CD8+ CDR3 sequences were found to be shared between patients and controls, but these sequences appeared to be highly expressed in patients and within the immunodominant clones of the patients. No significant difference in CD8+ Simpson's diversity was found between patients and healthy controls (P=0.060).

Of note for this clonotype: Which antigen it targets is not known. No per-base quality is available; no much larger clone lies one base away.

Patients chosen for sequencing had shown expansion of CD8+CD57+ cells by flow cytometry. Every patient had a diagnosis of severe acquired aplastic anemia based on International Study of Aplastic Anemia and Agranulocytosis and Camitta criteria. No therapy had been received by the patients at the time of blood sampling. In the study, sorted CD4+ and CD8+ blood T cells from patients with severe aplastic anemia and from healthy subjects underwent deep sequencing of TCR repertoires. Patients were enrolled under clinicaltrials.gov protocols 00001620, 01623167, 00001397, 00071045, 00081523 and 00961064 in the USA. Ficoll-Paque density gradient centrifugation was used to isolate peripheral blood mononuclear cells. CD4+ and CD8+ T cells were sorted by FACS or magnetic beads before DNA extraction. Profiling of TCR beta VDJ combinations and CDR3 sequences used genomic DNA as the template. An Illumina HiSeq 2000 was the platform used for TCR repertoire sequencing. The study's own analysis went as follows. Repertoire assessment relied on Simpson's diversity index, CDR3 size and DJ length profiles, and TRBV/TRBJ rearrangement plots. Whichever DNA sequence was most abundant in the deep sequencing data was defined as the immunodominant clone. CDR3 amino acid sequences were checked for sharing across subjects and were also compared against the VDJdb database and published repertoires. TCRdb trimmed public reads at Q25 via fastp, called clones via MiXCR and kept in-frame beta chains. Each record represents a unique CDR3 protein, reported with the most common genes and DNA among its rows. TCRdb, not the original authors, processed these V and J calls. Counted in this sample were about 160,000 distinct CDR3 sequences; 65% to 75% of them appeared once. Of the sample, 40% to 60% is held by the ten largest clones.

Per the germline V gene, SGHDN is the CDR1 and FVKESK is the CDR2. Taken from cysteine to phenylalanine, the CDR3 has 12 residues. Only the CDR3 DNA stays, 36 bases, in frame from base 1. Relative to germline, V is 0 bases shorter and J is 4 bases shorter, with 3 bases between their ends. The rearranged segments are TRBV14 and TRBJ2-5; no confident D gene assignment can be made. The receptor comes from a human donor with aplastic anemia. The sequenced sample was sorted CD4+, CD8+, or CD8+CD57+ T cells (not recorded which) from PBMCs. The CDR3 loop reads CASSQETETQYF. Read as DNA, the sequence is TGTGCCAGCAGCCAAGAGACAGAGACCCAGTACTTC. Full variable domain (CDR3 extended with the reference TRBV14 and TRBJ2-5 proteins): EAGVTQFPSHSVIEKGQTVTLRCDPISGHDNLYWYRRVMGKEIKFLLHFVKESKQDESGMPNNRFLAERTGGTYSTLKVQPAELEDSGVYFCASSQETETQYFGPGTRLLVL.